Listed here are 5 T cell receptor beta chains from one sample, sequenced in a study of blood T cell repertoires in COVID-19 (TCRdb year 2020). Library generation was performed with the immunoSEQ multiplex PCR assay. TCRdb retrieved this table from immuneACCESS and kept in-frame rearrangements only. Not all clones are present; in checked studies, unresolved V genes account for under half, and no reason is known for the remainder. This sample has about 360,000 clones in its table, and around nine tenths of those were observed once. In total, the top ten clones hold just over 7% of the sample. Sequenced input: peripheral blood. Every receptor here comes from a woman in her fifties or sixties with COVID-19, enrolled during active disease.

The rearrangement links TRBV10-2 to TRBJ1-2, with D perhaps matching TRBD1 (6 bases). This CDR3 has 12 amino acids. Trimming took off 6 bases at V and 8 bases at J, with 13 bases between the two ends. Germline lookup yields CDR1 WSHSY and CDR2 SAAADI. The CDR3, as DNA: TGCGCCAGCAGACAGGGTTTAGAGGGCTACACCTTC. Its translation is CASRQGLEGYTF.

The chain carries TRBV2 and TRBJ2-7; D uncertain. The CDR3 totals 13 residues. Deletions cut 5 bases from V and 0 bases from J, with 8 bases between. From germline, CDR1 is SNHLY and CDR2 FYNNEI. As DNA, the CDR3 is TGTGCCAGCAGTTACCCTAACTCCTACGAGCAGTACTTC. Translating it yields CASSYPNSYEQYF.

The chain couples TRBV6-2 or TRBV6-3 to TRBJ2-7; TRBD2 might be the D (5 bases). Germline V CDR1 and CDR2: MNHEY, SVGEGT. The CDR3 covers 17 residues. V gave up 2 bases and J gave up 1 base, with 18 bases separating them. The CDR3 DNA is TGTGCCAGCAGTTACAACGGATTGCGGGCAGGATCCTACGAGCAGTACTTC. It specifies CASSYNGLRAGSYEQYF.

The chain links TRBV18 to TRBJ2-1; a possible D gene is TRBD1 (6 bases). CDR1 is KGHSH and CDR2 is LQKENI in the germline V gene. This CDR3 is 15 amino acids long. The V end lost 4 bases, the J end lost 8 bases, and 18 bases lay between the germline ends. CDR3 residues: CASSHVSAGDDEQFF. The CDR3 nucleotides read TGTGCCAGCTCACACGTTTCCGCAGGGGACGATGAGCAGTTCTTC. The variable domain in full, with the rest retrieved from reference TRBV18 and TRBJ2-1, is NAGVMQNPRHLVRRRGQEARLRCSPMKGHSHVYWYRQLPEEGLKFMVYLQKENIIDESGMPKERFSAEFPKEGPSILRIQQVVRGDSAAYFCASSHVSAGDDEQFFGPGTRLTVL.

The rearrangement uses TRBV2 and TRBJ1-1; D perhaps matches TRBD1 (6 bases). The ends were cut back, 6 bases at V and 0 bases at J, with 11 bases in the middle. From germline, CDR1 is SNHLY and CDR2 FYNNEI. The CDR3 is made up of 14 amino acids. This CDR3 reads CASSRTALNTEAFF. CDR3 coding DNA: TGTGCCAGCAGCAGGACAGCCTTGAACACTGAAGCTTTCTTT.